The rows below give T cell receptor beta chains drawn from one sample of a study of blood T cell repertoires in COVID-19. Measured with immunoSEQ multiplex PCR; TCRdb has only the in-frame clones, and not every one. This sample yields tens of thousands of clones, of which 84% are seen a single time; 20% to 25% belongs to the top ten. Sequencing used peripheral blood. The receptors come from a woman between 45 and 60 years old with acute or convalescent COVID-19. CDR3s include the opening cysteine and the closing phenylalanine or tryptophan. The order of the fields is D gene, CDR3 length, clone size, J gene, V gene, CDR3 DNA, CDR3 protein. D genes are given only for firm matches. Only part of the rows carry a size: once, few, many, or a class if the clone is expanded.

>-|14|-|TRBJ2-3|TRBV15
TGTGCCACCTCAAGCCTAGAAGTAATGGATACGCAGTATTTT
CATSSLEVMDTQYF
>-|13|-|TRBJ1-2|TRBV5-6
TGTGCCAGCAGCTTGGAACAGAACTATGGCTACACCTTC
CASSLEQNYGYTF
>TRBD1|15|-|TRBJ2-1|TRBV14
TGTGCCAGCAGCCAAGCACAGGGGGGATACAATGAGCAGTTCTTC
CASSQAQGGYNEQFF
>-|17|few|TRBJ1-4|TRBV7-2
TGTGCCAGCAGCTTAGCGGTCCGCCCGGGCGGGGATGAAAAACTGTTTTTT
CASSLAVRPGGDEKLFF
>TRBD1|16|-|TRBJ1-2|TRBV6-6
TGTGCCAGCAGACCTCACCCGGGACAGGGCAACTATGGCTACACCTTC
CASRPHPGQGNYGYTF
>-|16|-|TRBJ2-3|TRBV19
TGTGCCAGTAGTATAGATCGCCGCGGCAATGAAGATACGCAGTATTTT
CASSIDRRGNEDTQYF
>TRBD1|14|-|TRBJ1-2|TRBV5-4
TGTGCCAGCAGCTTAGACAGGGGGTACTATGGCTACACCTTC
CASSLDRGYYGYTF
>TRBD2|15|few|TRBJ2-4|TRBV5-1
TGCGCCAGCAGCTTGGGACTAGCGGGAGTAAAAATTCAGTACTTC
CASSLGLAGVKIQYF
>-|12|once|TRBJ2-3|TRBV30
TGTGCCTGGAGCGGGAGCACAGATACGCAGTATTTT
CAWSGSTDTQYF
>TRBD2|15|-|TRBJ2-7|TRBV5-1
TGCGCCAGCACCCTCGGGGGGTCGAGCTCCTACGAGCAGTACTTC
CASTLGGSSSYEQYF
>TRBD2|20|-|TRBJ2-1|TRBV9
TGTGCCAGCAGCGTAGAAGTCTTGGCGGGAGGGATATTCTCCTACAATGAGCAGTTCTTC
CASSVEVLAGGIFSYNEQFF
>-|13|-|TRBJ2-7|TRBV5-1
TGCGCCAGCAGCTCAGGCCGGGGGTACGAGCAGTACTTC
CASSSGRGYEQYF
>TRBD2|14|-|TRBJ2-7|TRBV9
TGTGCCAGCAGCGGGACTAGCGGGAGGGACGAGCAGTACTTC
CASSGTSGRDEQYF
>-|11|-|TRBJ2-1|TRBV9
TGTGCCAGCAGCGTAGCAGGTGAGCAGTTCTTC
CASSVAGEQFF
>-|12|-|TRBJ1-2|TRBV6-5
TGTGCCAGCAGCCAGGACAGCTATGGCTACACCTTC
CASSQDSYGYTF
>TRBD1|13|-|TRBJ1-2|TRBV27
TGTGCCAGCAGGGGACAGGGGAAGGATGGCTACACCTTC
CASRGQGKDGYTF
>-|13|-|TRBJ2-2|TRBV7-8
TGTGCCAGCAGCTCCGACTCCGCCGGGGAGCTGTTTTTT
CASSSDSAGELFF
>TRBD2|15|-|TRBJ2-3|TRBV7-6
TGTGCCAGCAGCTTAGGACTAGCGGGAGCAGATACGCAGTATTTT
CASSLGLAGADTQYF
>TRBD1|14|once|TRBJ2-1|TRBV15
TGTGCCACCTCTTCGGGACAGGGGTGGAATGAGCAGTTCTTC
CATSSGQGWNEQFF
>TRBD1|17|few|TRBJ1-2|TRBV25-1
TGTGCCAGCAGTGGCCGGGACAGGGGGTTGGATGGCTATGGCTACACCTTC
CASSGRDRGLDGYGYTF
>-|13|-|TRBJ1-2|TRBV27
TGTGCCAGCAGTTTCGGGCAGGGCTTGCGAAACACCTTC
CASSFGQGLRNTF
>TRBD1|14|-|TRBJ1-2|TRBV29-1
TGCAGCGTTGAGTCCGGGACAGGGGCCTATGGCTACACCTTC
CSVESGTGAYGYTF
>-|13|once|TRBJ1-3|TRBV29-1
TGCAGCGCCCGAGGACAGCCGGAAGACACCATATATTTT
CSARGQPEDTIYF
>TRBD2|18|once|TRBJ2-3|TRBV3-1/TRBV3-2
TGTGCCAGCAGCCCCGGCGGGCTATACGGGGGGGGCACAGATACGCAGTATTTT
CASSPGGLYGGGTDTQYF
>-|15|-|TRBJ2-2|TRBV7-8
TGTGCCAGCAGCATAACCGGGACAACGGCCGGGGAGCTGTTTTTT
CASSITGTTAGELFF
>TRBD2|16|-|TRBJ2-2|TRBV7-2
TGTGCCAGCAGCTCCAAAAGGACTAGTTCTGGAGGGGAGCTGTTTTTT
CASSSKRTSSGGELFF
>-|14|-|TRBJ2-1|TRBV28
TGTGCCAGCAAGCGGGTAGTCTCCTACAATGAGCAGTTCTTC
CASKRVVSYNEQFF
>-|13|-|TRBJ1-2|TRBV18
TGTGCCAGCTCACCTGGGGGGTACTATGGCTACACCTTC
CASSPGGYYGYTF
>TRBD2|15|-|TRBJ2-1|TRBV5-1
TGCGCCAGCAGCTTGGACGGCGGGAGGGCCGTTGAGCAGTTCTTC
CASSLDGGRAVEQFF
>-|15|-|TRBJ2-1|TRBV20-1
TGCAGTGCTAGTGACCCGGGATTCTCCTACAATGAGCAGTTCTTC
CSASDPGFSYNEQFF
>TRBD1|17|-|TRBJ2-5|TRBV9
TGTGCCAGCAGCTCACCCCGGGACAGGGCTCTCCAAGAGACCCAGTACTTC
CASSSPRDRALQETQYF
>-|17|-|TRBJ2-3|TRBV9
TGTGCCAGCAGCGTAGAGATAGGGGCGCCCCTTTCAGATACGCAGTATTTT
CASSVEIGAPLSDTQYF
>-|14|-|TRBJ2-7|TRBV3-1/TRBV3-2
TGTGCCAGCAGCCAAGCCGGGCGGGCCGACGAGCAGTACTTC
CASSQAGRADEQYF
>TRBD2|15|-|TRBJ2-1|TRBV20-1
TGCAGTGCTAGTACCGGGAGGATGCCCTACAATGAGCAGTTCTTC
CSASTGRMPYNEQFF
>-|14|once|TRBJ1-4|TRBV6-5
TGTGCCAGCAGAGCAGGGCCAACTAATGAAAAACTGTTTTTT
CASRAGPTNEKLFF
>TRBD1|14|once|TRBJ1-1|TRBV5-6
TGTGCCAGCAGCAGGGACAGCCTGAACACTGAAGCTTTCTTT
CASSRDSLNTEAFF
>-|13|-|TRBJ1-5|TRBV4-3
TGCGCCAGCAGCCAAGACTTCAATCAGCCCCAGCATTTT
CASSQDFNQPQHF
>-|15|-|TRBJ1-6|TRBV7-2
TGTGCCAGCAGCTTACTAGGGGTCGGAAATTCACCCCTCCACTTT
CASSLLGVGNSPLHF
>TRBD2|13|-|TRBJ2-7|TRBV13
TGTGCCAGCAGTAGCGGGGGAGGGTACGAGCAGTACTTC
CASSSGGGYEQYF
>TRBD1|14|-|TRBJ2-7|TRBV5-1
TGCGCCAGCAGCTTGGTTGGGACAGACTACGAGCAGTACTTC
CASSLVGTDYEQYF
>TRBD1|15|-|TRBJ1-4|TRBV18
TGTGCCAGCTCACTTACAGGGGGCACTAATGAAAAACTGTTTTTT
CASSLTGGTNEKLFF
>-|12|-|TRBJ1-2|TRBV2
TGTGCCAGCAGTGAGGAGCCCTATGGCTACACCTTC
CASSEEPYGYTF
>TRBD1|15|-|TRBJ2-1|TRBV5-1
TGCGCCAGCAGCCAAAATACAGGGGGCGGCAATGAGCAGTTCTTC
CASSQNTGGGNEQFF
>-|12|-|TRBJ2-1|TRBV7-9
TGTGCCACCCTACGCCATTCCAATGAGCAGTTCTTC
CATLRHSNEQFF
>-|16|once|TRBJ1-1|TRBV5-4
TGTGCCAGCAGCTTTCGTACAGGGAGTCGGAACACTGAAGCTTTCTTT
CASSFRTGSRNTEAFF